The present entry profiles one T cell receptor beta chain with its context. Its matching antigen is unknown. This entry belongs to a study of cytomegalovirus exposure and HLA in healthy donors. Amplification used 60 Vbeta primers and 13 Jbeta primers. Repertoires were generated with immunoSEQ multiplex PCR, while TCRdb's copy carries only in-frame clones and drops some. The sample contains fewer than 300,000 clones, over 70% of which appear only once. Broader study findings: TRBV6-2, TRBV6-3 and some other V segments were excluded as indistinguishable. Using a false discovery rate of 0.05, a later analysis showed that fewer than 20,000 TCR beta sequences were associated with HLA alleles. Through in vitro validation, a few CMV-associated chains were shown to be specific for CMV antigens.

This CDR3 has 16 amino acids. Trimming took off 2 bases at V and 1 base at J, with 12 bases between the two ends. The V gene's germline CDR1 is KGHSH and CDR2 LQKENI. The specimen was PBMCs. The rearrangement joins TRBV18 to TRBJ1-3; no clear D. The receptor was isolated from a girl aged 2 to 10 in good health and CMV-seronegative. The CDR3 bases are TGTGCCAGCTCACCATCTCCGGGGAAGTCTGGAAACACCATATATTTT. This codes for CASSPSPGKSGNTIYF. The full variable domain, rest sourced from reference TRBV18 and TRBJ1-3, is NAGVMQNPRHLVRRRGQEARLRCSPMKGHSHVYWYRQLPEEGLKFMVYLQKENIIDESGMPKERFSAEFPKEGPSILRIQQVVRGDSAAYFCASSPSPGKSGNTIYFGEGSWLTVV.